Each of the 25 T cell receptor beta chains below was sequenced from the same sample in a study of shared clonotypes between healthy human individuals. Here immunoSEQ multiplex PCR was the method, and the copy in TCRdb shows in-frame clones only, minus some. The sample contains some 2,500,000 clones, roughly 93% of which appear only once. Material: naive CD4+ T cells from PBMCs. Subset defined: CD45RA+ positively selected. The receptor set was obtained from a man aged 18 to 29 in good health. Some clones in this sample may be carry-over from other donors' samples.

This clone was counted once. The chain combines TRBV15 with TRBJ2-3, with 9 positions matching TRBD2. This CDR3 spans 15 amino acids. The V segment lost 5 bases and the J segment 2 bases; nucleotides outside the gene matches: 5. Germline CDR1 LNHNV, CDR2 YYDKDF (reference sequence). The CDR3 nucleotides read TGTGCCACCAGCTCCAGACTAGCGGACACAGATACGCAGTATTTT. Translation: CATSSRLADTDTQYF.

The chain links TRBV7-3 to TRBJ1-3; D perhaps matches TRBD1 (6 bases). The CDR3 contains 14 residues. CDR1 and CDR2 (germline): SGHTA, FQGTGA. The ends were cut back, 5 bases at V and 8 bases at J, with 16 bases in the middle. CDR3 sequence reads: CASSRGQDEDTIYF. CDR3 in DNA: TGTGCCAGCAGCCGGGGACAAGACGAAGACACCATATATTTT.

J is TRBJ1-1 and V is TRBV2; unclear D gene. Germline CDR1 and CDR2: SNHLY and FYNNEI. The V end was cut by 7 bases, the J end by 2 bases, with 11 bases between. The CDR3 consists of 13 residues. Written as DNA, the CDR3 is TGTGCCAGCAATCGGTTAGCTAACACTGAAGCTTTCTTT. It translates to CASNRLANTEAFF.

The gene calls are TRBV30 and TRBJ2-7, with D perhaps given as TRBD1 or TRBD2 (5 bases each). Per the germline V gene, CDR1 is GTSNPN and CDR2 is SVGIG (reference sequence). The CDR3 is 14 amino acids. The V and J ends lost 4 bases and 2 bases respectively, with 15 bases between them. Here the CDR3 reads CAWNLLGRPYEQYF. The CDR3 DNA sequence: TGTGCCTGGAACCTTTTGGGACGCCCCTACGAGCAGTACTTC.

The CDR3 sequence is CASLSGNEQFF. CDR3 nucleotide sequence: TGTGCCAGCCTTAGTGGGAATGAGCAGTTCTTC. This sequence joins TRBV2 and TRBJ2-1; D is unclear. Germline V gene lookup returns CDR1 SNHLY and CDR2 FYNNEI. This CDR3 is built from 11 residues. V was clipped by 8 bases and J by 7 bases, with 9 bases between them.

This chain's CDR3 is CASSIGAGPGRYEQYF. CDR3 sequence (DNA): TGTGCCAGTAGTATAGGGGCAGGGCCAGGCCGGTACGAGCAGTACTTC. The chain joins TRBV19 to TRBJ2-7; possibly TRBD1 for D (5 bases). Looked up from germline, CDR1 is LNHDA and CDR2 is SQIVND (reference sequence). The ends were cut back, 1 base at V and 4 bases at J, with 17 bases in the middle. There are 16 residues in the CDR3.

The rearrangement links TRBV5-1 to TRBJ2-7, with D maybe TRBD2 (6 bases). The CDR3 loop spans 16 amino acids. From germline, CDR1 is SGHRS and CDR2 YFSETQ. Trimming took off 1 base at V and 6 bases at J, with 20 bases between the two ends. The CDR3 loop reads CASSLRWTGEAGEQYF. The CDR3 DNA sequence: TGCGCCAGCAGCTTGCGCTGGACGGGGGAGGCTGGCGAGCAGTACTTC.

The chain is built from TRBV7-8 and TRBJ2-2; 8 positions match TRBD2. The length of the CDR3 is 17 residues. The trim removed 2 bases at V and 5 bases at J, leaving 10 bases unmatched. Per germline, CDR1 SGHVS and CDR2 FQNEAQ. This CDR3 is CASSLRQRASGTGELFF. CDR3 coding DNA: TGTGCCAGCAGCTTAAGGCAGAGGGCTAGCGGGACCGGGGAGCTGTTTTTT.

This clone was seen only once. This chain links TRBV19 with TRBJ1-1; possibly TRBD1 for D (5 bases). V lost 6 bases and J lost 0, with 11 bases in between. The V gene's germline CDR1 is LNHDA and CDR2 SQIVND (reference sequence). The CDR3 consists of 14 residues. The CDR3 DNA reads TGTGCCAGTAGGGTCCCAGGGTTGAACACTGAAGCTTTCTTT. Translation: CASRVPGLNTEAFF. The full variable domain, rest sourced from reference TRBV19 and TRBJ1-1, is DGGITQSPKYLFRKEGQNVTLSCEQNLNHDAMYWYRQDPGQGLRLIYYSQIVNDFQKGDIAEGYSVSREKKESFPLTVTSAQKNPTAFYLCASRVPGLNTEAFFGQGTRLTVV.

On this clone: Within the sample, other DNA sequences also encode this same CDR3. V gene TRBV2 combines with J gene TRBJ2-1; D is undetermined. Germline lookup yields CDR1 SNHLY and CDR2 FYNNEI. This CDR3 comprises 11 residues. V gave up 6 bases and J gave up 3 bases, with 3 bases separating them. The CDR3 loop is CASSDYNEQFF. The CDR3 nucleotides read TGTGCCAGCAGCGACTACAATGAGCAGTTCTTC. Based on the CDR3 plus reference TRBV2 and TRBJ2-1, the full variable domain is EPEVTQTPSHQVTQMGQEVILRCVPISNHLYFYWYRQILGQKVEFLVSFYNNEISEKSEIFDDQFSVERPDGSNFTLKIRSTKLEDSAMYFCASSDYNEQFFGPGTRLTVL.

The chain couples TRBV28 to TRBJ1-2; maybe TRBD1 (5 bases). The V gene lost 8 bases and the J gene lost 4 bases, with 14 bases spanning the gap. Germline V gene data show CDR1 as MDHEN and CDR2 as SYDVKM. This CDR3 is built from 13 residues. The CDR3 sequence is CASQGLPPYGYTF. For the CDR3, the DNA is TGTGCCAGCCAGGGACTCCCCCCCTATGGCTACACCTTC.

The CDR3 DNA follows: TGCGCCAGCAGCCCCCGGACAGGGCAAGAAGGGGCAGCCAAAAACATTCAGTACTTC. It yields the protein CASSPRTGQEGAAKNIQYF. The chain recombines TRBV5-1 with TRBJ2-4; 8 bases fit TRBD1. This CDR3 spans 19 amino acids. V dropped 4 bases and J dropped 0; count of bases not matched to a gene: 15. Germline values: CDR1 SGHRS, CDR2 YFSETQ.

This sequence joins TRBV7-8 and TRBJ2-5; no clear D gene. Trimming cost V 5 bases and J 5 bases, with 9 bases left between them. From germline, CDR1 is SGHVS and CDR2 FQNEAQ. The CDR3 consists of 12 residues. Written as DNA, the CDR3 is TGTGCCAGCAGCCCAAGCAGGGAGACCCAGTACTTC. The encoded protein is CASSPSRETQYF.

A single count supports this clone. Different DNA sequences within this sample yield the same CDR3. The V call is TRBV5-1, the J call TRBJ1-2; D perhaps matches TRBD1 (5 bases). Germline loops: CDR1 SGHRS, CDR2 YFSETQ. The CDR3 is made up of 13 amino acids. Trimming took 4 bases from V and 4 from J, leaving 11 bases between them. The DNA of the CDR3 is TGCGCCAGCAGCCTCGGGACGGGCTATGGCTACACCTTC. The encoded protein is CASSLGTGYGYTF.

The rearrangement links TRBV5-1 to TRBJ1-3, with TRBD1 matching 7 bases. The trim removed 4 bases at V and 4 bases at J, leaving 17 bases unmatched. The CDR3 runs 18 residues. CDR1 and CDR2 (germline): SGHRS, YFSETQ. In DNA form, the CDR3 reads TGCGCCAGCAGCCCCCTGATTCAGGTCACAGGGGTCGGAAACACCATATATTTT. Protein product: CASSPLIQVTGVGNTIYF.

The rearrangement uses TRBV4-3 and TRBJ1-3; tentatively, D is TRBD1 (5 bases). V was shortened by 0 bases and J by 7 bases, with 16 bases between the two germline ends. This CDR3 spans 16 amino acids. Germline V gene data show CDR1 as LGHNA and CDR2 as YSLEER. CDR3 loop: CASSQDQGAVWNTIYF. The CDR3 DNA is TGCGCCAGCAGCCAAGATCAGGGAGCGGTTTGGAACACCATATATTTT.

This clone showed up just a few times. This sample includes further DNA sequences coding for the same CDR3. The J gene is TRBJ1-1, the V gene TRBV28; D gene ambiguous. Trimming stripped 5 bases from V and 3 bases from J, with 4 bases between. Germline CDR1 MDHEN, CDR2 SYDVKM. The CDR3 is 11 residues long. The CDR3 bases are TGTGCCAGCAGTCTTTACACTGAAGCTTTCTTT. It is translated as CASSLYTEAFF.

This chain links TRBV7-9 with TRBJ2-5; the match to TRBD1 covers 7 bases. The V gene end was trimmed by 2 bases and the J gene end by 3 bases; junction bases not matched to a gene: 9. This CDR3 comprises 16 residues. In germline, CDR1 is SEHNR, CDR2 FQNEAQ (reference sequence). CDR3 DNA: TGTGCCAGCAGCTTACTCCCCCCGGGACAGAAAGAGACCCAGTACTTC. Its protein is CASSLLPPGQKETQYF.

This rearrangement joins TRBV15 to TRBJ1-1, with a weak D call TRBD1 (5 bases). With 0 bases removed from V and 7 bases from J, the gap between germline ends came to 12 bases. The germline gives CDR1 LNHNV, CDR2 YYDKDF (reference sequence). CDR3 length equals 14 residues. CDR3 sequence: CATSRDGTEIEAFF. CDR3 sequence (DNA): TGTGCCACCAGCAGAGACGGGACGGAGATTGAAGCTTTCTTT.

This sequence joins TRBV18 and TRBJ1-1; D remains ambiguous. Germline V gene sequence: CDR1 KGHSH, CDR2 LQKENI. CDR3 length: 15 amino acids. Trimming left V 2 bases short and J 3 bases short, with 13 bases between. CDR3 residues: CASSPYDIPDTEAFF. The CDR3 nucleotides read TGTGCCAGCTCACCATATGACATTCCAGACACTGAAGCTTTCTTT.

This chain connects TRBV6-1 to TRBJ2-3; 9 bases match TRBD1. This CDR3 has 14 amino acids. J lost 4 bases, V lost 6 bases, and 5 bases had no gene match. Per the germline V gene, CDR1 is MNHNS and CDR2 is SASEGT. The CDR3 loop reads CASSKDRGPDTQYF. The CDR3 bases are TGTGCCAGCAGCAAGGACAGGGGACCAGATACGCAGTATTTT.

V usage is TRBV7-9 and J usage is TRBJ2-5, with 7 bases identical to TRBD2. Germline V gene sequence: CDR1 SEHNR, CDR2 FQNEAQ (reference sequence). The trim removed 3 bases at V and 4 bases at J, leaving 5 bases unmatched. The CDR3 length is 14 residues. CDR3 amino acids: CASSFIRGVETQYF. CDR3 DNA: TGTGCCAGCAGCTTTATCCGGGGGGTAGAGACCCAGTACTTC.

Notes on this clone: The junction departs from the called germline gene at one end, perhaps through a read error. V is TRBV10-3 and J is TRBJ2-1; 10 bases are a match to TRBD2. Per the germline V gene, CDR1 is ENHRY and CDR2 is SYGVKD. The CDR3 is made up of 12 amino acids. The CDR3 here is CDDRVTSGKQFF. The CDR3 DNA reads as TGCGACGACAGGGTAACTAGCGGGAAGCAGTTCTTC.

This chain joins TRBV5-1 and TRBJ2-5, with D possibly being TRBD2 (6 bases). This CDR3 is built from 17 residues. Trimming stripped 0 bases from V and 3 bases from J, with 18 bases between. The germline V gene encodes CDR1 SGHRS and CDR2 YFSETQ. CDR3 sequence: CASSLGSAGLREETQYF. DNA for the CDR3: TGCGCCAGCAGCTTGGGGTCCGCGGGGCTGAGGGAAGAGACCCAGTACTTC.

The chain uses TRBV7-2 and TRBJ1-5; D uncertain. Germline CDR1 reads SGHTA; CDR2 reads FQGNSA. V was cut by 1 base and J by 5 bases, with 9 bases left in between. The CDR3 runs to 14 residues. The chain's CDR3 is CASSLEARHQPQHF. The CDR3 DNA is TGTGCCAGCAGCTTAGAGGCACGTCATCAGCCCCAGCATTTT.